The 18 T cell receptor beta chains below were found in one sample sequenced in a study of early T cells in non-severe SARS-CoV-2 infection. TCRdb itself ran the 5' RACE reads through MiXCR, one entry per CDR3 protein. The top ten clones hold 4.8% of a sample with approximately 38,000 distinct CDR3 sequences, 4.7% of them seen once. The sample comprised whole blood. These receptors all come from an adult who was a healthcare worker with PCR-confirmed SARS-CoV-2 infection or an uninfected control (not recorded which).

V and J are TRBV9 and TRBJ2-3; TRBD1 or TRBD2 may be the D gene (6 bases each). Germline V gene sequence: CDR1 SGDLS, CDR2 YYNGEE. Trimming pared 0 bases from V and 1 base from J, leaving 21 bases between. The CDR3 spans 19 residues. The CDR3 protein is CASSVDAGLGGRGTDTQYF. The CDR3 DNA is TGTGCCAGCAGCGTAGATGCTGGCTTAGGGGGGCGCGGCACAGATACGCAGTATTTT.

This clonotype has a count of ten or more. The chain joins TRBV7-2 to TRBJ1-2, with 10 bases fitting TRBD1. The germline CDR1 and CDR2 sequences are SGHTA and FQGNSA. The CDR3 loop spans 16 amino acids. Trimming at V came to 2 bases and at J to 0 bases, leaving 3 bases not matched to a gene. CDR3 residues: CASSLLGQGANYGYTF. The CDR3 nucleotides are TGTGCCAGCAGCTTACTCGGACAGGGGGCTAACTATGGCTACACCTTC.

By sample fraction, this clonotype is medium-sized. The chain recombines TRBV2 with TRBJ1-1, with D hard to call. The CDR3 contains 11 residues. The germline V gene encodes CDR1 SNHLY and CDR2 FYNNEI. Trimming cost V 2 bases and J 7 bases, with 5 bases left between them. CDR3 in DNA: TGTGCCAGCAGTGAAAGTTTTGAAGCTTTCTTT. This encodes CASSESFEAFF.

This clonotype was counted between two and nine times. This chain links TRBV7-6 with TRBJ2-3, with TRBD1 matching 7 bases. The germline V gene encodes CDR1 SGHVS and CDR2 FNYEAQ. This CDR3 contains 14 residues. The trim removed 6 bases at V and 5 bases at J, leaving 8 bases unmatched. The CDR3 DNA follows: TGTGCCAGCAGTCCCCGACAGGGAAGAGATACGCAGTATTTT. This gives the protein CASSPRQGRDTQYF.

This clonotype was counted many times. The chain joins TRBV6-6 to TRBJ2-6; D is unresolved. CDR1 MNHNY and CDR2 SVGAGI come from the germline V gene (reference sequence). V lost 2 bases, J lost 0 bases, and 2 bases lay in between. The length of the CDR3 is 14 residues. The CDR3 coding sequence is TGTGCCAGCAGTTACGACTCTGGGGCCAACGTCCTGACTTTC. It is translated as CASSYDSGANVLTF.

This clonotype has a count of ten or more. The genes are TRBV5-1 and TRBJ1-5; D is ambiguous. Germline V gene sequence: CDR1 SGHRS, CDR2 YFSETQ. Between the trimmed V and J ends, which lost 4 bases and 8 bases, there was a span of 7 bases. The CDR3 runs to 11 residues. The CDR3 region is CASSPREPQHF. The CDR3 DNA reads as TGCGCCAGCAGCCCACGAGAGCCCCAGCATTTT. Full variable domain (rest looked up from reference TRBV5-1 and TRBJ1-5): KAGVTQTPRYLIKTRGQQVTLSCSPISGHRSVSWYQQTPGQGLQFLFEYFSETQRNKGNFPGRFSGRQFSNSRSEMNVSTLELGDSALYLCASSPREPQHFGDGTRLSIL.

This clonotype came up a few times. The chain links TRBV5-1 to TRBJ1-2; D remains ambiguous. Trimming stripped 4 bases from V and 4 bases from J, with 23 bases between. Germline CDR1 SGHRS, CDR2 YFSETQ. CDR3 length: 17 residues. CDR3 bases: TGCGCCAGCAGCCCATACGTCCAAGGAATGATGGGCTATGGCTACACCTTC. Amino acids: CASSPYVQGMMGYGYTF. Filled out from reference TRBV5-1 and TRBJ1-2, the complete variable domain reads KAGVTQTPRYLIKTRGQQVTLSCSPISGHRSVSWYQQTPGQGLQFLFEYFSETQRNKGNFPGRFSGRQFSNSRSEMNVSTLELGDSALYLCASSPYVQGMMGYGYTFGSGTRLTVV.

This clonotype appeared many times. The chain combines TRBV20-1 with TRBJ2-3; 7 nucleotides match TRBD2. Trimming took 6 bases from V and 5 from J; bases not matched to a gene: 8. Germline CDR1 and CDR2: DFQATT and SNEGSKA (reference sequence). The CDR3 is made up of 13 amino acids. The CDR3 nucleotides read TGCAGTGCACGAGGGAGCGGGAAAGATACGCAGTATTTT. Its protein is CSARGSGKDTQYF.

The V call is TRBV5-1, the J call TRBJ2-5; D may be TRBD1 (5 bases). Trimming removed 4 bases at V and 5 bases at J, with 12 bases between. The CDR3 has 13 amino acids. CDR1 is SGHRS and CDR2 is YFSETQ in the germline V gene. The CDR3 is CASSLDIRETQYF. DNA for the CDR3: TGCGCCAGCAGCCTGGACATTAGGGAGACCCAGTACTTC.

The chain combines TRBV20-1 with TRBJ1-6; TRBD1 matches at 8 bases. This CDR3 comprises 16 residues. From germline, CDR1 is DFQATT and CDR2 SNEGSKA (reference sequence). Germline trimming cut 5 bases from V and 0 bases from J; bases unmatched to any gene: 6. The DNA of the CDR3 is TGCAGTGCTGGGCAGGGGGCTGGCTCCTATAATTCACCCCTCCACTTT. Its protein is CSAGQGAGSYNSPLHF.

This clonotype appeared many times. The rearrangement uses TRBV5-4 and TRBJ2-5; possibly TRBD1 or TRBD2 for D (7 bases each). V was cut by 4 bases and J by 2 bases, with 15 bases left in between. The CDR3 is made up of 15 amino acids. Germline V gene data show CDR1 as SGHNT and CDR2 as YYREEE (reference sequence). CDR3 protein: CASSPGRGRQETQYF. The CDR3 bases are TGTGCCAGCAGCCCGGGGAGGGGGCGACAAGAGACCCAGTACTTC.

This clonotype was picked up many times. CDR3 bases: TGCAGTGCCCCCGGATTGAGGGTCGGTGATACGCAGTATTTT. This translates into CSAPGLRVGDTQYF. The chain carries TRBV20-1 and TRBJ2-3; weak D call: TRBD2 (5 bases). Trimming removed 6 bases at V and 6 bases at J, with 19 bases between. Per the germline V gene, CDR1 is DFQATT and CDR2 is SNEGSKA (reference sequence). The CDR3 consists of 14 residues.

This clonotype qualifies as medium-sized. This chain joins TRBV29-1 and TRBJ2-6; no clear D. The ends were cut back, 4 bases at V and 2 bases at J, with 3 bases in the middle. The germline gives CDR1 SQVTM, CDR2 ANQGSEA. This CDR3 has 12 amino acids. The CDR3 loop reads CSVVTGANVLTF. The CDR3 DNA follows: TGCAGCGTTGTGACTGGGGCCAACGTCCTGACTTTC. Filled out from reference TRBV29-1 and TRBJ2-6, the complete variable domain reads SAVISQKPSRDICQRGTSLTIQCQVDSQVTMMFWYRQQPGQSLTLIATANQGSEATYESGFVIDKFPISRPNLTFSTLTVSNMSPEDSSIYLCSVVTGANVLTFGAGSRLTVL.

This clonotype was found a few times. This chain links TRBV5-5 with TRBJ2-1, with a possible D match to TRBD2 (5 bases). Germline assignment: CDR1 SGHKS and CDR2 YYEKEE (reference sequence). The CDR3 spans 14 residues. V lost 3 bases, J lost 13 bases, and 20 bases lay in between. This chain's CDR3 is CASSSNYGREHQFF. The CDR3 DNA sequence: TGTGCCAGCAGCTCGAACTACGGTCGGGAACACCAGTTCTTC.

J is TRBJ1-5 and V is TRBV19; D remains ambiguous. Trimming shortened V by 4 bases and J by 0 bases, and 10 bases separated the two germline ends. The CDR3 totals 15 residues. Germline V lookup: CDR1 LNHDA, CDR2 SQIVND (reference sequence). The CDR3 loop reads CASSTDMYSNQPQHF. The CDR3 DNA reads as TGTGCCAGTAGTACAGATATGTATAGCAATCAGCCCCAGCATTTT.

This clonotype showed up many times. The V call is TRBV20-1, the J call TRBJ2-1, with 8 bases identical to TRBD2. The CDR3 length is 18 residues. The germline V gene has CDR1 DFQATT and CDR2 SNEGSKA (reference sequence). V lost 5 bases, J lost 0 bases, and 15 bases stayed unmatched. CDR3: CSADPHGTRVRSYNEQFF. DNA for the CDR3: TGCAGTGCTGACCCTCACGGGACTAGGGTCCGCTCCTACAATGAGCAGTTCTTC.

This clonotype was recorded many times. The CDR3 sequence is CASSLGTSGETQYF. CDR3 in DNA: TGCGCCAGCAGCTTAGGGACTAGCGGAGAGACCCAGTACTTC. The chain is built from TRBV5-1 and TRBJ2-5, with 11 bases that match TRBD2. Germline CDR1 reads SGHRS; CDR2 reads YFSETQ. Unmatched junction bases numbered 1, after V lost 2 bases and J lost 4 bases. CDR3 length equals 14 residues.

This clonotype came up many times. V is TRBV12-3 or TRBV12-4 and J is TRBJ1-3; a possible D gene is TRBD1 (5 bases). V lost 0 bases and J lost 14, with 14 bases in between. The CDR3 has 13 amino acids. DNA of the CDR3: TGTGCCAGCAGTTTAGCTACCGGGACTCAAGTATATTTT. Protein product: CASSLATGTQVYF.